Listed here are 26 T cell receptor beta chains from one sample, sequenced in a study of T cells in Graves' hyperthyroidism and ophthalmopathy. Using RNA transcripts as the source, TCR beta CDR3 regions were amplified. An initial round of RT-PCR targeting the TCR CDR3 relied on the HTBI primer set. Each CDR3 protein is one row after TCRdb ran MiXCR on the multiplex PCR reads. The sample has approximately 510,000 distinct CDR3 sequences, around 50% seen once. Sequencing was carried out using peripheral blood or thyroid tissue (not recorded which). The origin of the receptors is an adult woman with Graves' disease, either hyperthyroidism or ophthalmopathy (not recorded which).

The gene calls are TRBV20-1 and TRBJ2-7; the D gene is possibly TRBD1 (5 bases). CDR3 length: 12 amino acids. Per germline, CDR1 DFQATT and CDR2 SNEGSKA (reference sequence). The ends were cut back, 0 bases at V and 6 bases at J, with 9 bases in the middle. The CDR3 region is CSARDRDLEQYF. Written as DNA, the CDR3 is TGCAGTGCTAGAGACAGGGATCTCGAGCAGTACTTC.

The V call is TRBV29-1, the J call TRBJ1-1; D is uncertain. The length of the CDR3 is 13 residues. Trimming took 8 bases from V and 5 from J, leaving 18 bases between them. Per the germline V gene, CDR1 is SQVTM and CDR2 is ANQGSEA. CDR3 in DNA: TGCAGCTTACGAGGAGTTGGGTCGACTGAAGCTTTCTTT. Protein product: CSLRGVGSTEAFF.

This clonotype was seen just once. V usage is TRBV5-1 and J usage is TRBJ1-2; the D gene is possibly TRBD1 (6 bases). Germline CDR1 SGHRS, CDR2 YFSETQ. CDR3 size: 14 residues. V gave up 0 bases and J gave up 5 bases, with 11 bases separating them. The CDR3 bases are TGCGCCAGCAGCTTGGTGGGGACACAGTATGGCTACACCTTC. It translates to CASSLVGTQYGYTF.

This clonotype was counted only a few times. The rearrangement uses TRBV7-3 and TRBJ2-7, with TRBD1 identical over 9 bases. Per the germline V gene, CDR1 is SGHTA and CDR2 is FQGTGA. The junction had 9 bases not matched to a gene; V was cut back by 2 bases and J by 4 bases. This CDR3 comprises 16 residues. In DNA, the CDR3 is TGTGCCAGCAGCTTACTTGTGTGGGGACAGGGATACGAGCAGTACTTC. Translating it yields CASSLLVWGQGYEQYF.

This clonotype has at least ten counts. CDR3 in amino acids: CASGQIYNSPLHF. CDR3 sequence (DNA): TGTGCCAGCGGACAGATCTATAATTCACCCCTCCACTTT. V gene TRBV3-1 combines with J gene TRBJ1-6, with a weak D call TRBD1 (6 bases). Trimming stripped 8 bases from V and 3 bases from J, with 8 bases between. CDR1 and CDR2 from the germline V gene are LGHDT and YNNKEL (reference sequence). The CDR3 runs to 13 residues.

This clonotype was seen many times. This chain connects TRBV5-6 to TRBJ1-2; D is ambiguous. V was clipped by 1 base and J by 4 bases, with 14 bases between them. Germline V gene data show CDR1 as SGHDT and CDR2 as YYEEEE. This CDR3 is 15 amino acids long. DNA of the CDR3: TGTGCCAGCAGCTTGATTCAGACCTCTGGCTATGGCTACACCTTC. Its translation: CASSLIQTSGYGYTF.

CDR3 residues: CASSYQGAADTQYF. Here the CDR3 DNA reads TGTGCCAGCAGTTACCAGGGGGCGGCAGATACGCAGTATTTT. V usage is TRBV25-1 and J usage is TRBJ2-3; the match to TRBD1 covers 8 bases. The V gene end was trimmed by 5 bases and the J gene end by 4 bases; junction bases not matched to a gene: 5. The CDR3 has 14 amino acids. From germline, CDR1 is MGHDK and CDR2 SYGVNS.

This chain links TRBV5-1 with TRBJ2-2, with D maybe TRBD2 (6 bases). V lost 4 bases and J lost 3, with 13 bases in between. The CDR3 length is 15 residues. CDR1 SGHRS and CDR2 YFSETQ come from the germline V gene. The CDR3 nucleotides are TGCGCCAGCAGCCAGTCATCGGGGGACACCGGGGAGCTGTTTTTT. Protein: CASSQSSGDTGELFF.

In regard to this clonotype: Mismatch with germline at one junction end may stem from a read error. The chain couples TRBV7-6 to TRBJ2-5; TRBD2 aligns across 8 bases. CDR3 length: 16 amino acids. The germline V gene has CDR1 SGHVS and CDR2 FNYEAQ. The CDR3 protein is CASSLAGLGLGETQYF. In DNA form, the CDR3 reads TGTGCCAGCAGTTTAGCGGGACTAGGTCTTGGAGAGACCCAGTACTTC. Combining the CDR3 with reference TRBV7-6 and TRBJ2-5 gives the whole variable domain GAGVSQSPRYKVTKRGQDVALRCDPISGHVSLYWYRQALGQGPEFLTYFNYEAQQDKSGLPNDRFSAERPEGSISTLTIQRTEQRDSAMYRCASSLAGLGLGETQYFGPGTRLLVL.

A word on this clonotype: A much larger clone differs by one base, so this may be a read error. The gene calls are TRBV20-1 and TRBJ1-5; D gene uncertain. V was pared by 8 bases and J by 4 bases, with 12 bases between. This CDR3 is built from 12 residues. The germline CDR1 and CDR2 sequences are DFQATT and SNEGSKA (reference sequence). DNA for the CDR3: TGCAGTACAAAATCAGGAAATCAGCCCCAGCATTTT. Protein: CSTKSGNQPQHF.

This chain links TRBV4-1 with TRBJ2-7, with D unresolved. The V gene's germline CDR1 is MGHRA and CDR2 YSYEKL. CDR3 length equals 12 residues. Trimming pared 3 bases from V and 5 bases from J, leaving 8 bases between. The CDR3 DNA reads TGCGCCAGCAGCCATGGGAATAACGAGCAGTACTTC. It codes for CASSHGNNEQYF.

There are a few counts of this clonotype. The rearrangement joins TRBV5-1 to TRBJ1-1, with D perhaps TRBD1 (6 bases). Trimming took off 2 bases at V and 0 bases at J, with 17 bases between the two ends. Germline assignment: CDR1 SGHRS and CDR2 YFSETQ. The CDR3 loop spans 17 amino acids. DNA of the CDR3: TGCGCCAGCAGCTTAGTGGGACACGTGCCCATGAACACTGAAGCTTTCTTT. Its translation is CASSLVGHVPMNTEAFF.

The chain combines TRBV28 with TRBJ2-6, with D uncertain. This CDR3 has 16 amino acids. CDR1 is MDHEN, CDR2 SYDVKM, per germline. The V end lost 6 bases, the J end lost 0 bases, and 12 bases lay between the germline ends. The CDR3 DNA follows: TGTGCCAGCAGGCTGACACCCTTCTCTGGGGCCAACGTCCTGACTTTC. It encodes CASRLTPFSGANVLTF.

CDR3 DNA: TGTGCTGTCGGGACAGGGCAAGAGACCCAGTACTTC. As protein: CAVGTGQETQYF. The chain carries TRBV2 and TRBJ2-5; 9 bases agree with TRBD1. The CDR3 extends over 12 amino acids. CDR1 and CDR2 (germline): SNHLY, FYNNEI.

This clonotype was seen ten or more times. V is TRBV7-8 and J is TRBJ1-1; D unresolved. Trimming shortened V by 4 bases and J by 4 bases, and 13 bases separated the two germline ends. The CDR3 totals 14 residues. The germline V gene has CDR1 SGHVS and CDR2 FQNEAQ. The CDR3 loop reads CASSSQGRGTEAFF. CDR3 DNA sequence: TGTGCCAGCAGCTCCCAAGGGCGCGGCACTGAAGCTTTCTTT.

This clonotype was observed a few times. The junction differs from germline at one of its ends, possibly a read error. This chain links TRBV7-9 with TRBJ1-4; 8 nucleotides match TRBD1. Germline V gene sequence: CDR1 SEHNR, CDR2 FQNEAQ (reference sequence). This CDR3 comprises 15 residues. The CDR3 sequence is CASSPTRTGSEKLFF. The CDR3 DNA reads as TGCGCCAGCAGCCCAACAAGGACAGGGAGTGAAAAACTGTTTTTT.

This clonotype occurred many times. The genes are TRBV12-3 or TRBV12-4 and TRBJ1-2; D not resolved. Trimming took 5 bases from V and 3 from J, leaving 10 bases between them. The CDR3 runs to 13 residues. The CDR3 protein is CASSEQLYYGYTF. CDR3 bases: TGTGCCAGCAGTGAACAGTTGTACTATGGCTACACCTTC.

The V gene is TRBV24-1, the J gene TRBJ1-2, with D possibly TRBD1 on 6 matching bases. Germline values: CDR1 KGHDR, CDR2 SFDVKD. The CDR3 sequence is 15 residues long. Trimming shortened V by 4 bases and J by 3 bases, and 14 bases separated the two germline ends. CDR3 loop: CATSDPRGPDYGYTF. Here the CDR3 DNA reads TGTGCCACCAGTGACCCCAGGGGTCCTGACTATGGCTACACCTTC.

This clonotype occurred many times. The rearrangement joins TRBV10-3 to TRBJ2-6; tentatively, D is TRBD2 (5 bases). Germline CDR1 ENHRY, CDR2 SYGVKD. The length of the CDR3 is 14 residues. V was pared by 8 bases and J by 4 bases, with 12 bases between. The CDR3 sequence: CAIGSGMGANVLTF. The DNA of the CDR3 is TGTGCCATCGGCTCGGGGATGGGGGCCAACGTCCTGACTTTC.

The chain couples TRBV3-1 to TRBJ1-1, with D hard to call. V dropped 1 base and J dropped 6 bases, with 15 bases sitting between them. Germline assignment: CDR1 LGHDT and CDR2 YNNKEL (reference sequence). This CDR3 has 15 residues. In DNA, the CDR3 is TGTGCCAGCAGCCAAGCCCAACTAAGAGGGTCTGAAGCTTTCTTT. This codes for CASSQAQLRGSEAFF.

This chain uses TRBV7-2 with TRBJ2-2, with TRBD2 matching over 9 bases. This CDR3 spans 16 amino acids. Germline V gene data show CDR1 as SGHTA and CDR2 as FQGNSA. V shed 4 bases and J 4 bases; nucleotides not matched to a gene: 7. Here the CDR3 reads CASSYRTSALTGELFF. The CDR3 coding sequence is TGTGCCAGCAGCTACCGGACTAGCGCCCTCACCGGGGAGCTGTTTTTT.

The V and J genes are TRBV2 and TRBJ2-2, with D perhaps TRBD2 (6 bases). Germline V gives CDR1 SNHLY, CDR2 FYNNEI. The germline V and J ends were trimmed by 7 bases and 6 bases, with 21 bases remaining between them. The CDR3 runs to 16 residues. The CDR3: CASKPWGDRRAGELFF. The CDR3 bases are TGTGCCAGCAAGCCTTGGGGGGACCGGAGGGCCGGGGAGCTGTTTTTT.

This clonotype has at least ten counts. The V gene is TRBV2, the J gene TRBJ1-2, with 10 bases that match TRBD1. The V segment lost 6 bases and the J segment 4 bases; nucleotides outside the gene matches: 5. CDR1 is SNHLY and CDR2 is FYNNEI in the germline V gene. The CDR3 extends over 14 amino acids. The CDR3 loop is CASSRQGAGYGYTF. CDR3 bases: TGTGCCAGCAGCCGACAGGGGGCCGGCTATGGCTACACCTTC.

The genes are TRBV7-9 and TRBJ2-5; TRBD2 matches at 9 bases. CDR1 and CDR2 from the germline V gene are SEHNR and FQNEAQ (reference sequence). The CDR3 has 12 amino acids. Germline trimming cut 10 bases from V and 6 bases from J; bases unmatched to any gene: 6. The chain's CDR3 is CATSAGGKTQYF. The DNA of the CDR3 is TGTGCCACCTCAGCGGGGGGTAAGACCCAGTACTTC. Combining the CDR3 with reference TRBV7-9 and TRBJ2-5 gives the whole variable domain DTGVSQNPRHKITKRGQNVTFRCDPISEHNRLYWYRQTLGQGPEFLTYFQNEAQLEKSRLLSDRFSAERPKGSFSTLEIQRTEQGDSAMYLCATSAGGKTQYFGPGTRLLVL.

This clonotype was seen at least ten times. The chain couples TRBV2 to TRBJ1-6; no clear D. The germline gives CDR1 SNHLY, CDR2 FYNNEI. This CDR3 is 14 amino acids long. V shed 6 bases and J shed 0 bases, with 6 bases lying between them. CDR3 region: CASRKGSYNSPLHF. As DNA, the CDR3 is TGTGCCAGCAGGAAAGGCTCCTATAATTCACCCCTCCACTTT.

This clonotype was observed at least ten times. This chain links TRBV7-3 with TRBJ1-6, with D maybe TRBD1 (5 bases). Trimming cost V 1 base and J 7 bases, with 8 bases left between them. This CDR3 comprises 14 residues. In germline, CDR1 is SGHTA, CDR2 FQGTGA. CDR3 protein: CASSLKPGNSPLHF. The CDR3 DNA follows: TGTGCCAGCAGCTTAAAGCCAGGGAATTCACCCCTCCACTTT.